The 11 T cell receptor beta chains below come from one sample, sequenced in a study of OX40 agonist ivuxolimab in advanced cancers. Generated by immunoSEQ multiplex PCR, the TCRdb table keeps only in-frame clones and is missing some. The sample lists fewer than 25,000 clones, about 86% seen once, with roughly 32% in the top ten. The sample consisted of CD4+ or CD8+ T cells sorted from blood, taken in a trial of the OX40 agonist ivuxolimab. The receptor set was obtained from an adult with an advanced solid tumor such as melanoma, head and neck, liver or kidney cancer.

This clone was seen more than once but under ten times. V and J are TRBV28 and TRBJ1-5; tentative D call: TRBD1 (6 bases). This CDR3 has 17 amino acids. Trimming took 4 bases from V and 3 from J, leaving 19 bases between them. Germline-derived CDR1 and CDR2 are MDHEN and SYDVKM. CDR3 DNA sequence: TGTGCCAGCAGTTCCCCTCCGGACAGCTCGGACAATCAGCCCCAGCATTTT. Amino acids: CASSSPPDSSDNQPQHF.

The chain uses TRBV4-1 and TRBJ2-3; no reliable D call. Trimming took 5 bases from V and 0 from J, leaving 12 bases between them. Germline V gene data show CDR1 as MGHRA and CDR2 as YSYEKL. CDR3 size: 15 residues. CDR3 residues: CASSYRVSSTDTQYF. In nucleotides, the CDR3 is TGCGCCAGCAGCTACCGGGTGTCTAGCACAGATACGCAGTATTTT.

The chain carries TRBV11-2 and TRBJ1-4; D might be TRBD1 (6 bases). Germline-derived CDR1 and CDR2 are SGHAT and FQNNGV. CDR3 length equals 16 residues. Between the trimmed V and J ends, which lost 1 base and 8 bases, there was a span of 17 bases. Written as DNA, the CDR3 is TGTGCCAGCAGCTTAGGGCCCCGGGGGGCAGAAGAAAAACTGTTTTTT. It codes for CASSLGPRGAEEKLFF.

J is TRBJ1-2 and V is TRBV5-6; 7 bases align to TRBD1. The CDR3 sequence is 16 residues long. The germline gives CDR1 SGHDT, CDR2 YYEEEE. V shed 4 bases, J shed 4 bases, and the junction held 13 bases outside the gene matches. CDR3 amino acids: CASSAGGQFTFYGYTF. CDR3 DNA: TGTGCCAGCAGCGCGGGGGGACAGTTTACGTTCTATGGCTACACCTTC.

V is TRBV27 and J is TRBJ2-7; TRBD1 or TRBD2 may be the D gene (5 bases each). V was shortened by 0 bases and J by 5 bases, with 14 bases between the two germline ends. The CDR3 is 15 residues long. Germline CDR1 and CDR2: MNHEY and SMNVEV (reference sequence). CDR3 nucleotides: TGTGCCAGCAGTTTATCGGGGACCGGGCTCAACGAGCAGTACTTC. Translating it yields CASSLSGTGLNEQYF.

This clone appeared a single time. The genes are TRBV11-1 and TRBJ2-7; a weak D match, TRBD1 (6 bases). This CDR3 comprises 13 residues. Trimming shortened V by 8 bases and J by 2 bases, and 13 bases separated the two germline ends. CDR1 and CDR2 from the germline V gene are SGHAT and FQDESV (reference sequence). CDR3 sequence (DNA): TGTGCCAGCGCTGGACAGCCGACCTACGAGCAGTACTTC. This gives the protein CASAGQPTYEQYF.

J is TRBJ2-7 and V is TRBV10-3; 11 bases are a match to TRBD1. The CDR3 totals 12 residues. Germline V gene sequence: CDR1 ENHRY, CDR2 SYGVKD. V lost 11 bases and J lost 4; bases outside the gene matches: 4. The CDR3 loop is CAVRDRGYEQYF. Written as DNA, the CDR3 is TGTGCCGTAAGGGACAGGGGGTACGAGCAGTACTTC.

This sequence joins TRBV5-1 and TRBJ2-7; TRBD2 matches 7 bases. The germline CDR1 and CDR2 sequences are SGHRS and YFSETQ. Trimming took 3 bases from V and 5 from J; bases not matched to a gene: 11. CDR3 length equals 15 residues. The CDR3 DNA reads TGCGCCAGCAGCTCCGGACTAGTTATTGGAAACGAGCAGTACTTC. It yields the protein CASSSGLVIGNEQYF. Combining the CDR3 with reference TRBV5-1 and TRBJ2-7 gives the whole variable domain KAGVTQTPRYLIKTRGQQVTLSCSPISGHRSVSWYQQTPGQGLQFLFEYFSETQRNKGNFPGRFSGRQFSNSRSEMNVSTLELGDSALYLCASSSGLVIGNEQYFGPGTRLTVT.

V usage is TRBV7-9 and J usage is TRBJ1-4; D might be TRBD1 (5 bases). The CDR3 is 13 amino acids. The germline V gene encodes CDR1 SEHNR and CDR2 FQNEAQ (reference sequence). Trimming stripped 7 bases from V and 6 bases from J, with 12 bases between. CDR3 sequence: CASTVGVYEKLFF. CDR3 nucleotides: TGTGCCAGCACCGTAGGGGTCTATGAAAAACTGTTTTTT.

The rearrangement links TRBV7-9 to TRBJ2-7, with 9 bases lining up with TRBD1. Losses at the gene ends were 6 bases for V and 4 bases for J; bases not matched to a gene: 4. This CDR3 is built from 13 residues. Germline loops: CDR1 SEHNR, CDR2 FQNEAQ (reference sequence). As DNA, the CDR3 is TGTGCCAGCAGACCAGGACAGGGGTACGAGCAGTACTTC. As protein: CASRPGQGYEQYF.

V is TRBV28 and J is TRBJ2-7; no clear D gene. Germline CDR1 MDHEN, CDR2 SYDVKM. Trimming took off 2 bases at V and 5 bases at J, with 16 bases between the two ends. The CDR3 extends over 15 amino acids. The CDR3 here is CASSLVVGTNDEQYF. The CDR3, as DNA: TGTGCCAGCAGTTTAGTTGTGGGTACGAATGACGAGCAGTACTTC. The full variable domain, rest sourced from reference TRBV28 and TRBJ2-7, is DVKVTQSSRYLVKRTGEKVFLECVQDMDHENMFWYRQDPGLGLRLIYFSYDVKMKEKGDIPEGYSVSREKKERFSLILESASTNQTSMYLCASSLVVGTNDEQYFGPGTRLTVT.